A single sample is the source of the 9 T cell receptor beta chains below, sequenced in a study of regulatory T cells in long-lasting Graves disease. Time point noted: newly diagnosed GD, antithyroid drugs for less than 3 months. The authors made the TCR library using RNA they extracted from PBMCs. CDR3 regions were amplified by Arm-PCR using iRepertoire HTBI primers to build TCR beta libraries. TCRdb reprocessed the multiplex PCR reads with MiXCR, giving one entry per CDR3 protein. This table holds 250,000 or so distinct CDR3 sequences, approximately 18% found once. These data were also reused for a study on T cells in Graves' hyperthyroidism and ophthalmopathy.

The material sequenced was peripheral blood mononuclear cells (PBMCs), taken at new diagnosis, from a patient treated with antithyroid drugs. The receptors shown here come from a woman in her thirties with Graves disease.

Comment on this clonotype: A much larger clone lies a single base off, so this may be a read error. The chain has TRBV27 and TRBJ2-2; tentative D call: TRBD2 (6 bases). This CDR3 spans 15 amino acids. In germline, CDR1 is MNHEY, CDR2 SMNVEV (reference sequence). The V and J ends lost 5 bases and 6 bases respectively, with 16 bases between them. The CDR3 DNA sequence: TGTGCCAGCAGTCCAATACTACGCGGGGCCGGGGAGCTGTTTTTT. Its protein product is CASSPILRGAGELFF.

This clonotype has only a few counts. This may be a read error: a much more frequent sequence differs by one nucleotide. The chain joins TRBV10-3 to TRBJ1-2; D call uncertain. Germline CDR1 is ENHRY and CDR2 is SYGVKD. The CDR3 extends over 13 amino acids. Trimming pared 0 bases from V and 6 bases from J, leaving 8 bases between. CDR3 residues: CAISESGTHGYTF. The CDR3 DNA follows: TGTGCCATCAGTGAGTCGGGCACCCATGGCTACACCTTC.

This clonotype was seen only once. The chain joins TRBV11-2 to TRBJ2-7, with 11 bases matching TRBD1. The CDR3 runs 15 residues. The V segment lost 5 bases and the J segment 3 bases; nucleotides outside the gene matches: 6. CDR1 is SGHAT, CDR2 FQNNGV, per germline. CDR3 sequence reads: CASSTTGTGGYEQYF. The CDR3 DNA reads TGTGCCAGCAGCACAACCGGGACAGGGGGCTACGAGCAGTACTTC.

This clonotype was found many times. The rearrangement links TRBV18 to TRBJ1-1, with D possibly matching TRBD1 (5 bases). The V gene's germline CDR1 is KGHSH and CDR2 LQKENI. V was trimmed by 2 bases and J by 3 bases, leaving 7 bases between them. The CDR3 contains 13 residues. Here the CDR3 reads CASSPGGDTEAFF. In DNA form, the CDR3 reads TGTGCCAGCTCACCAGGAGGGGACACTGAAGCTTTCTTT.

This clonotype was recorded many times. The J gene is TRBJ2-7, the V gene TRBV6-1, with 7 bases that match TRBD2. Germline V lookup: CDR1 MNHNS, CDR2 SASEGT. The CDR3 is made up of 12 amino acids. The CDR3: CASREAGHEQYF. In DNA form, the CDR3 reads TGTGCTTCCCGGGAGGCTGGCCACGAGCAGTACTTC.

Ten or more counts support this clonotype. One junction end does not reproduce the germline sequence, and a read error may be involved. This chain uses TRBV6-2 or TRBV6-3 with TRBJ1-5, with a weak D call TRBD1 (5 bases). Germline-derived CDR1 and CDR2 are MNHEY and SVGEGT. The CDR3 runs 13 residues. The CDR3 reads CASSQGRNQPQHF. The CDR3 DNA reads TGCGCCAGCAGCCAGGGACGGAATCAGCCCCAGCATTTT.

Many counts were recorded for this clonotype. The chain couples TRBV20-1 to TRBJ1-3; D unclear. Germline V gives CDR1 DFQATT, CDR2 SNEGSKA (reference sequence). The CDR3 runs to 15 residues. Trimming removed 5 bases at V and 0 bases at J, with 14 bases between. CDR3 coding DNA: TGCAGTGCTCCTCCGACGGCTAGCTCTGGAAACACCATATATTTT. Residues: CSAPPTASSGNTIYF.

CDR3 in amino acids: CASSSRPAGGSYNEQFF. The DNA of the CDR3 is TGTGCCAGCAGTTCCCGCCCAGCGGGGGGGTCCTACAATGAGCAGTTCTTC. This sequence joins TRBV27 and TRBJ2-1; TRBD2 agrees at 10 bases. Per germline, CDR1 MNHEY and CDR2 SMNVEV (reference sequence). This CDR3 region has 17 residues. V trimming: 4 bases; J trimming: 1 base; junction bases outside the gene matches: 7.

The sample holds many counts of this clonotype. The chain recombines TRBV12-3 or TRBV12-4 with TRBJ2-1; D call uncertain. The CDR3 has 17 amino acids. Trimming stripped 2 bases from V and 4 bases from J, with 18 bases between. CDR3 DNA sequence: TGTGCCAGCAGTTTATATGCCGGCCCCGTCATATACAATGAGCAGTTCTTC. Amino acid sequence: CASSLYAGPVIYNEQFF.